This T cell receptor (beta chain) was sequenced during a study of T cell repertoires in cytomegalovirus infection. Whole-study context: TCR beta signatures that were public indicated CMV infection and matching HLA type.

The CDR3 length is 15 residues. V lost 3 bases and J lost 5, with 13 bases in between. This clonotype was picked up many times. Its antigen remains unknown. From the reads, TCRdb called clonotypes with MiXCR, one entry per CDR3 protein. The table lists 310,000 or so distinct CDR3 sequences, approximately 25% of them singletons, with 13% in the top ten. Sequencing was performed on cultured PBMCs, taken from culture after CMV antigen stimulation. The sequence derives from a human donor in good health (CMV status not recorded). Some clones in this sample may be carry-over from other donors' samples. The rearrangement joins TRBV12-3 or TRBV12-4 to TRBJ2-2, with D possibly TRBD1 on 5 matching bases. The CDR3 DNA is TGTGCCAGCAGTTTTTGGCCAGGGCGGACCGGGGAGCTGTTTTTT. Its protein is CASSFWPGRTGELFF.